This TCR beta chain was sequenced for a study of blood T cells in healthy people across ages. Study-wide results and caveats: Roughly linearly, TCR beta diversity per million T cells fell as age increased. Any conclusive comparison of naive versus antigen-experienced cells was prevented by using unsorted PBMCs.

In this sample, this clonotype turned up many times. What it binds is unknown. A sample-barcoded 5' primer and a J-beta primer mix were used in a second PCR of about 7 to 12 cycles. MiXCR, applied by TCRdb to the 5' RACE reads, yields one record per CDR3 protein. This sample has 650,000 to 1,000,000 distinct CDR3 sequences, with 30% to 45% found just once. Sequencing was done on a sample of blood. This clonotype was obtained from a man aged 18 to 30 in good health.

CDR3: CASLRRTGDTQYF. CDR3 DNA: TGTGCCTCTCTTCGCCGGACTGGTGATACGCAGTATTTT. The genes are TRBV30 and TRBJ2-3, with D possibly matching TRBD2 (5 bases). This CDR3 is built from 13 residues. The germline CDR1 and CDR2 sequences are GTSNPN and SVGIG (reference sequence). V was trimmed by 7 bases and J by 6 bases, leaving 17 bases between them. Filled out from reference TRBV30 and TRBJ2-3, the complete variable domain reads SQTIHQWPATLVQPVGSPLSLECTVEGTSNPNLYWYRQAAGRGLQLLFYSVGIGQISSEVPQNLSASRPQDRQFILSSKKLLLSDSGFYLCASLRRTGDTQYFGPGTRLTVL.